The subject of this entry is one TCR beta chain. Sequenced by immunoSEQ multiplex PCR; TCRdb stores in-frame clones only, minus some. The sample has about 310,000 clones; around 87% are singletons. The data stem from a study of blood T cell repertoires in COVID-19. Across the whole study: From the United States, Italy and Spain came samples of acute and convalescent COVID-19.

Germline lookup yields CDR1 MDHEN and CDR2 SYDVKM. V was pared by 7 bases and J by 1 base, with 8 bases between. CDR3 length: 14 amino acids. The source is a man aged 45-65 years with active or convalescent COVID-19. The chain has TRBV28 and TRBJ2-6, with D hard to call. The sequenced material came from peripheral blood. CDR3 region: CASNRGSGANVLTF. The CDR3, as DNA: TGTGCCAGCAATAGAGGTTCTGGGGCCAACGTCCTGACTTTC.